This entry lists 27 T cell receptor beta chains sequenced from one sample in a study of blood T cell repertoires in COVID-19 (dated by TCRdb to 2020 to 2021). The library relied on the immunoSEQ multiplex PCR assay. The immuneACCESS repertoire file appears here via TCRdb, limited to in-frame rearrangements. These files lack a portion of the clones; in checked studies, under half of the deficit traces to unresolved V genes, and the cause of the others is not known. The sample contains over 200,000 clones, 88% of them found a single time. The top ten constitute approximately 3.8% of the sample. Sequencing was performed on peripheral blood. Receptor source: a man aged 60 to 69 who had recovered from COVID-19.

The chain couples TRBV7-6 to TRBJ2-1, with TRBD2 as a possible D gene (6 bases). CDR1 SGHVS and CDR2 FNYEAQ come from the germline V gene. V lost 1 base, J lost 2 bases, and 12 bases lay in between. This CDR3 has 16 amino acids. The CDR3 protein is CASSLVGGMAYNEQFF. In nucleotides, the CDR3 is TGTGCCAGCAGCTTAGTGGGCGGGATGGCCTACAATGAGCAGTTCTTC.

With respect to this clone: One end of the junction does not line up with germline, which may come from a read error. The genes are TRBV7-3 and TRBJ2-1, with a possible D match to TRBD2 (5 bases). This CDR3 region has 15 residues. The germline gives CDR1 SGHTA, CDR2 FQGTGA. The CDR3 sequence is CVSSLTLAIPNEQFF. The DNA of the CDR3 is TGTGTCAGCAGCTTAACGCTAGCTATTCCGAATGAGCAGTTCTTC.

The gene calls are TRBV5-1 and TRBJ2-7; no clear D gene. The CDR3 loop spans 12 amino acids. Trimming took off 3 bases at V and 3 bases at J, with 7 bases between the two ends. CDR1 and CDR2 from the germline V gene are SGHRS and YFSETQ. CDR3 amino acids: CASSSPGYEQYF. The CDR3, as DNA: TGCGCCAGCAGCTCACCGGGCTACGAGCAGTACTTC.

V usage is TRBV5-5 and J usage is TRBJ2-5; TRBD1 matches at 9 bases. CDR1 and CDR2 (germline): SGHKS, YYEKEE (reference sequence). V trimming: 3 bases; J trimming: 3 bases; junction bases outside the gene matches: 3. The CDR3 loop spans 14 amino acids. The CDR3 region is CASSSWDREETQYF. DNA for the CDR3: TGTGCCAGCAGCTCCTGGGACAGGGAAGAGACCCAGTACTTC.

The V call is TRBV6-6, the J call TRBJ1-4; D possibly corresponds to TRBD1 (6 bases). Per germline, CDR1 MNHNY and CDR2 SVGAGI (reference sequence). The CDR3 is 15 residues long. Deletions cut 8 bases from V and 3 bases from J, with 16 bases between. In DNA, the CDR3 is TGTGCCAGCCTTAGGGGTCAGGGGCCTAATGAAAAACTGTTTTTT. Translation: CASLRGQGPNEKLFF.

CDR3 nucleotide sequence: TGTGCCAGTAGTATTGGGAGGGGCTACACCTTC. Protein product: CASSIGRGYTF. This chain joins TRBV19 and TRBJ1-2; D remains ambiguous. V lost 3 bases and J 8 bases, leaving 7 bases between the germline ends. The CDR3 runs 11 residues. Looked up from germline, CDR1 is LNHDA and CDR2 is SQIVND (reference sequence).

V usage is TRBV5-1 and J usage is TRBJ2-7, with a tentative D call TRBD1 (6 bases). With 4 bases removed from V and 3 bases from J, the gap between germline ends came to 20 bases. Germline CDR1 SGHRS, CDR2 YFSETQ. This CDR3 comprises 16 residues. CDR3: CASSHTGPPSVYEQYF. Here the CDR3 DNA reads TGCGCCAGCAGCCATACAGGGCCACCCTCGGTCTACGAGCAGTACTTC.

The V and J genes are TRBV12-3 or TRBV12-4 and TRBJ2-5, with D perhaps TRBD2 (6 bases). Trimming cost V 4 bases and J 5 bases, with 11 bases left between them. This CDR3 region has 13 residues. CDR3 bases: TGTGCCAGCAGTTCCGGAGGGCGGGAGACCCAGTACTTC. Amino acid sequence: CASSSGGRETQYF.

V usage is TRBV19 and J usage is TRBJ2-7, with a tentative D call TRBD2 (6 bases). The V gene's germline CDR1 is LNHDA and CDR2 SQIVND (reference sequence). V lost 5 bases and J 4 bases, leaving 12 bases between the germline ends. The CDR3 has 13 residues. This CDR3 is CASSRPGLYEQYF. CDR3 bases: TGTGCCAGTAGTCGTCCGGGACTTTACGAGCAGTACTTC.

The chain employs TRBV5-1 and TRBJ1-1; D call uncertain. CDR3 length: 14 amino acids. Germline loops: CDR1 SGHRS, CDR2 YFSETQ. Trimming took 1 base from V and 1 from J, leaving 8 bases between them. The chain's CDR3 is CASSLSPGNTEAFF. In DNA, the CDR3 is TGCGCCAGCAGCTTGTCCCCGGGGAACACTGAAGCTTTCTTT.

This chain links TRBV7-3 with TRBJ2-5; maybe TRBD1 (6 bases). CDR1 and CDR2 from the germline V gene are SGHTA and FQGTGA. The CDR3 runs to 14 residues. V was pared by 3 bases and J by 5 bases, with 13 bases between. As DNA, the CDR3 is TGTGCCAGCAGCTTGACTGGACAGCGGGAGACCCAGTACTTC. Residues: CASSLTGQRETQYF.

This chain links TRBV6-1 with TRBJ2-2; 10 nucleotides match TRBD2. The CDR3 covers 18 residues. After removal of 1 base from V and 7 bases from J, the junction contained 12 bases not matched to a gene. From germline, CDR1 is MNHNS and CDR2 SASEGT. The CDR3 is CASSEGRLAGAGGGELFF. The CDR3 DNA reads as TGTGCCAGCAGTGAAGGCCGGCTAGCGGGGGCCGGAGGCGGGGAGCTGTTTTTT.

This clone was recorded only once. The J gene is TRBJ2-7, the V gene TRBV7-3; a possible D gene is TRBD2 (8 bases). Germline V lookup: CDR1 SGHTA, CDR2 FQGTGA. The CDR3 runs to 16 residues. V gave up 0 bases and J gave up 6 bases, with 18 bases separating them. The CDR3: CASSLTSGGGAFEQYF. For the CDR3, the DNA is TGTGCCAGCAGCTTAACCTCGGGAGGGGGCGCGTTCGAGCAGTACTTC.

This sequence joins TRBV5-1 and TRBJ1-6; tentatively, D is TRBD1 (5 bases). The V end lost 2 bases, the J end lost 5 bases, and 11 bases lay between the germline ends. The CDR3 consists of 15 residues. CDR1 is SGHRS, CDR2 YFSETQ, per germline. CDR3 amino acids: CASSLEGVHNSPLHF. CDR3 nucleotides: TGCGCCAGCAGCTTAGAAGGGGTTCATAATTCACCCCTCCACTTT.

The chain uses TRBV12-3 or TRBV12-4 and TRBJ1-4; 10 bases are a match to TRBD1. The CDR3 runs 13 residues. The V segment lost 8 bases and the J segment 8 bases; nucleotides outside the gene matches: 5. CDR3 sequence (DNA): TGTGCCAGCTTGGGGACAGGGGAGGAAAAACTGTTTTTT. This translates into CASLGTGEEKLFF.

This clone is a singleton in its sample. This chain connects TRBV6-2 or TRBV6-3 to TRBJ1-2, with a tentative D call TRBD1 (6 bases). The CDR3 is 15 residues long. Per the germline V gene, CDR1 is MNHEY and CDR2 is SVGEGT. V lost 5 bases, J lost 0 bases, and 13 bases lay in between. For the CDR3, the DNA is TGTGCCAGCAGTCTGGACAGAGACGCTAACTATGGCTACACCTTC. This gives the protein CASSLDRDANYGYTF.

J is TRBJ1-6 and V is TRBV4-1; 7 bases are a match to TRBD1. Germline V lookup: CDR1 MGHRA, CDR2 YSYEKL. This CDR3 region has 17 residues. V lost 1 base to trimming and J lost 9 bases; unmatched junction nucleotides: 12. CDR3 DNA: TGCGCCAGCAGCCAAGTTATGCGAGGGGGCATCTCTTCACCCCTCCACTTT. Translated, it gives CASSQVMRGGISSPLHF.

V usage is TRBV7-3 and J usage is TRBJ2-2; perhaps TRBD1 as D (6 bases). V was cut by 5 bases and J by 5 bases, with 12 bases left in between. There are 14 residues in the CDR3. Germline values: CDR1 SGHTA, CDR2 FQGTGA. In nucleotides, the CDR3 is TGTGCCAGCAGCCCCTCACAGGGAACCGGGGAGCTGTTTTTT. Protein sequence: CASSPSQGTGELFF. The complete variable domain, with remaining parts taken from reference TRBV7-3 and TRBJ2-2, reads GAGVSQTPSNKVTEKGKYVELRCDPISGHTALYWYRQSLGQGPEFLIYFQGTGAADDSGLPNDRFFAVRPEGSVSTLKIQRTERGDSAVYLCASSPSQGTGELFFGEGSRLTVL.

A few counts support this clone. The chain links TRBV29-1 to TRBJ1-4, with 8 bases aligning to TRBD1. Per germline, CDR1 SQVTM and CDR2 ANQGSEA. Losses at the gene ends were 5 bases for V and 8 bases for J; bases not matched to a gene: 10. This CDR3 comprises 14 residues. The CDR3 spells CSVQWGTGGEKLFF. For the CDR3, the DNA is TGCAGCGTTCAATGGGGGACAGGAGGGGAAAAACTGTTTTTT. Combining the CDR3 with reference TRBV29-1 and TRBJ1-4 gives the whole variable domain SAVISQKPSRDICQRGTSLTIQCQVDSQVTMMFWYRQQPGQSLTLIATANQGSEATYESGFVIDKFPISRPNLTFSTLTVSNMSPEDSSIYLCSVQWGTGGEKLFFGSGTQLSVL.

The chain uses TRBV6-2 or TRBV6-3 and TRBJ2-7, with D tentatively TRBD2 (5 bases). V dropped 0 bases and J dropped 10 bases, with 16 bases sitting between them. The CDR3 contains 14 residues. Germline CDR1 is MNHEY and CDR2 is SVGEGT. The DNA of the CDR3 is TGTGCCAGCAGTTACTCGATAGACGTAGGACTTCAGTACTTC. It specifies CASSYSIDVGLQYF.

The sample holds a few counts of this clone. The chain employs TRBV10-1 and TRBJ1-1; D gene uncertain. This CDR3 comprises 15 residues. Trimming shortened V by 0 bases and J by 4 bases, and 12 bases separated the two germline ends. Germline loops: CDR1 WNHNN, CDR2 SYGVQD (reference sequence). In DNA form, the CDR3 reads TGCGCCAGCAGTGAGTCGGTGATGGAGGGCACTGAAGCTTTCTTT. This sequence encodes CASSESVMEGTEAFF.

The chain uses TRBV18 and TRBJ1-2, with 7 bases fitting TRBD1. Trimming took 3 bases from V and 8 from J; bases not matched to a gene: 6. The CDR3 is made up of 13 amino acids. Germline assignment: CDR1 KGHSH and CDR2 LQKENI. The CDR3 region is CASSPGIGGGYTF. As DNA, the CDR3 is TGTGCCAGCTCACCTGGAATAGGGGGCGGCTACACCTTC.

The chain joins TRBV19 to TRBJ2-7; 9 bases match TRBD1. V trimming: 6 bases; J trimming: 0 bases; junction bases outside the gene matches: 9. From germline, CDR1 is LNHDA and CDR2 SQIVND (reference sequence). This CDR3 contains 16 residues. The DNA for the CDR3 is TGTGCCAGTAGCGCCCTTGGACAGGGGAGCTCCTACGAGCAGTACTTC. Protein: CASSALGQGSSYEQYF.

This rearrangement joins TRBV15 to TRBJ2-3; 12 nucleotides align to TRBD2. Trimming removed 2 bases from V and 9 bases from J; junction bases left unmatched: 12. Germline lookup yields CDR1 LNHNV and CDR2 YYDKDF (reference sequence). The CDR3 consists of 17 residues. The CDR3 protein is CATSRLPSGGAGWTQYF. The DNA of the CDR3 is TGTGCCACCAGCAGATTGCCTAGCGGGGGGGCCGGTTGGACGCAGTATTTT. The full variable domain, with the rest looked up from reference TRBV15 and TRBJ2-3, is DAMVIQNPRYQVTQFGKPVTLSCSQTLNHNVMYWYQQKSSQAPKLLFHYYDKDFNNEADTPDNFQSRRPNTSFCFLDIRSPGLGDTAMYLCATSRLPSGGAGWTQYFGPGTRLTVL.

The chain couples TRBV11-2 to TRBJ2-7; 8 positions match TRBD2. The CDR3 totals 15 residues. CDR1 SGHAT and CDR2 FQNNGV come from the germline V gene. The V segment lost 1 base and the J segment 2 bases; nucleotides outside the gene matches: 4. The CDR3 nucleotides read TGTGCCAGCAGCTTAGTCGGGGGGGGAGCCTACGAGCAGTACTTC. Translated: CASSLVGGGAYEQYF. Full variable domain (remainder filled in from reference TRBV11-2 and TRBJ2-7): EAGVAQSPRYKIIEKRQSVAFWCNPISGHATLYWYQQILGQGPKLLIQFQNNGVVDDSQLPKDRFSAERLKGVDSTLKIQPAKLEDSAVYLCASSLVGGGAYEQYFGPGTRLTVT.

This clone has only one observation. The chain carries TRBV11-2 and TRBJ2-1; 8 bases align to TRBD2. Looked up from germline, CDR1 is SGHAT and CDR2 is FQNNGV. V lost 0 bases, J lost 13 bases, and 8 bases stayed unmatched. The CDR3 consists of 14 residues. CDR3 nucleotide sequence: TGTGCCAGCAGCTTAGATTCCCTAGCGGGCGACCAGTTCTTC. Translating gives CASSLDSLAGDQFF.

This chain connects TRBV5-5 to TRBJ1-4, with 9 nucleotides matching TRBD1. The ends lost 4 bases at V and 8 bases at J; junction bases unmatched: 9. The germline V gene has CDR1 SGHKS and CDR2 YYEKEE (reference sequence). The CDR3 has 15 residues. The CDR3 region has the DNA TGTGCCAGCAGCGGACAACAGGGGGCTGTCGAAAAACTGTTTTTT. Protein sequence: CASSGQQGAVEKLFF.